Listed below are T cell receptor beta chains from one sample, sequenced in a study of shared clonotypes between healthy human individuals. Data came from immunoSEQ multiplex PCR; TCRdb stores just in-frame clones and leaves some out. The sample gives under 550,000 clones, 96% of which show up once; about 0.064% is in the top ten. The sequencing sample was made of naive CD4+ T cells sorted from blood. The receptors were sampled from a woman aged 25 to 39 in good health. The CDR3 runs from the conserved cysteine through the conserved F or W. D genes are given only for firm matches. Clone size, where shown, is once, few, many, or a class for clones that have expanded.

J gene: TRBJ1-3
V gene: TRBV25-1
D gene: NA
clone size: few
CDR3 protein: CASSEQGNTIYF
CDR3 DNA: TGTGCCAGCAGTGAGCAAGGAAACACCATATATTTT

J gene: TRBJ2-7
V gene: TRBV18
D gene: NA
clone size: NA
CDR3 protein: CASSLENYEQYF
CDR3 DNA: TGTGCCAGCTCACTTGAAAACTACGAGCAGTACTTC

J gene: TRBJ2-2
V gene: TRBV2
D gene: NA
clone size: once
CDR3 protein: CASIRSGQTGELFF
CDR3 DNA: TGTGCCAGCATAAGAAGCGGGCAGACCGGGGAGCTGTTTTTT

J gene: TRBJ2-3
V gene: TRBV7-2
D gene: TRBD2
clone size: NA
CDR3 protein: CASSLAGLVTDTQYF
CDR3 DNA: TGTGCCAGCAGCTTAGCGGGACTAGTAACGGATACGCAGTATTTT

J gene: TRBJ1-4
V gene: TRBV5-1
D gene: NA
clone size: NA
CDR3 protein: CASSVDGLPTNEKLFF
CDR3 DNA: TGCGCCAGCAGCGTGGACGGATTACCAACTAATGAAAAACTGTTTTTT

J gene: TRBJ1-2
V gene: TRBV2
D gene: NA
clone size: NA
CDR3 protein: CASRTPRGSYTF
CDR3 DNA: TGTGCCAGCAGAACACCCAGGGGTAGCTACACCTTC

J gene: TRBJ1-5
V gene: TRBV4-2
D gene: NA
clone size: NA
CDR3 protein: CASSQEEVWVKSNQPQHF
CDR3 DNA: TGTGCCAGCAGCCAAGAAGAAGTGTGGGTAAAGAGCAATCAGCCCCAGCATTTT

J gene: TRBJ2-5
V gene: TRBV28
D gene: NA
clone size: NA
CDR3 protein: CASSLSGQGIKTQYF
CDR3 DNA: TGTGCCAGCAGTTTATCCGGCCAGGGAATCAAGACCCAGTACTTC

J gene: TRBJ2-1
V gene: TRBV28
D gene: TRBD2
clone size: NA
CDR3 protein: CASSLMWTSHLGGQFF
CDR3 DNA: TGTGCCAGCAGTTTAATGTGGACTAGCCATTTGGGGGGGCAGTTCTTC

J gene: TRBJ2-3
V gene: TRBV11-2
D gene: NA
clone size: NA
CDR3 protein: CASSLGKSTDTQYF
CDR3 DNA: TGTGCCAGCAGCTTAGGCAAGAGCACAGATACGCAGTATTTT

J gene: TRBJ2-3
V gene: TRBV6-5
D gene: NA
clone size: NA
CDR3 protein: CASSYSEAASTDTQYF
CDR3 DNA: TGTGCCAGCAGTTACTCGGAGGCAGCAAGCACAGATACGCAGTATTTT

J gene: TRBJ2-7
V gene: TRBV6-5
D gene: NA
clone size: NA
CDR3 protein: CASSSGSPYEQYF
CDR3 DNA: TGTGCCAGCAGCTCGGGGTCGCCCTACGAGCAGTACTTC

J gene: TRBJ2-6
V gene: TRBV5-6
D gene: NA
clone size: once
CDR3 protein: CASSPPESGYSGANVLTF
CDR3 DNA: TGTGCCAGCAGCCCCCCCGAGAGCGGATACTCTGGGGCCAACGTCCTGACTTTC